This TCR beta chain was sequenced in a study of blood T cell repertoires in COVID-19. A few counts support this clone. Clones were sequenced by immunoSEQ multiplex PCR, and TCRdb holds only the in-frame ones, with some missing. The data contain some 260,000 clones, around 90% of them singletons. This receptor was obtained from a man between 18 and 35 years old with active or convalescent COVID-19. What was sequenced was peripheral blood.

In nucleotides, the CDR3 is TGCGCCAGCAGCCCAGGGGGCTCTAACACTGAAGCTTTCTTT. Protein product: CASSPGGSNTEAFF. The chain recombines TRBV10-1 with TRBJ1-1; TRBD1 matches 8 bases. Germline V CDR1 and CDR2: WNHNN, SYGVQD (reference sequence). The CDR3 runs 14 residues. The ends lost 6 bases at V and 2 bases at J; junction bases unmatched: 5.